The rows below give T cell receptor beta chains drawn from one sample of a study of blood T cells in healthy people across ages. Each CDR3 protein is one row after TCRdb ran MiXCR on the 5' RACE reads. The profile shows approximately 800,000 distinct CDR3 sequences, roughly 53% of them singletons. The sequenced sample consisted of blood. These receptors all come from a man aged 80 or over in good health. CDR3s include the opening cysteine and the closing phenylalanine or tryptophan. A D gene is named only where the DNA matches it firmly. Where a row states a size, it is once, few, many or the class of an expanded clone; other rows omit it.

D gene	J gene	V gene	clone size	CDR3 DNA	CDR3 protein
TRBD1	TRBJ1-6	TRBV5-1	.	TGCGCCAGCAGCCCCGGACAGGGGAGTAATTCACCCCTCCACTTT	CASSPGQGSNSPLHF
.	TRBJ2-7	TRBV11-2	once	TGTGCCAGCAGCTTACGGAGTATGGCAGTCATTTACGAGCAGTACTTC	CASSLRSMAVIYEQYF
.	TRBJ2-5	TRBV7-9	few	TGTGCCAGCAGCTTAAATCCCGGGGAGACCCAGTACTTC	CASSLNPGETQYF
.	TRBJ2-2	TRBV21-1	.	TGTGCCAGCAGCAACGGGAGGAACACCGGGGAGCTGTTTTTT	CASSNGRNTGELFF
.	TRBJ2-7	TRBV5-1	few	TGCGCCAGCAGCTTGGCCGGGAAAGGCTACGAGCAGTACTTC	CASSLAGKGYEQYF
.	TRBJ2-1	TRBV7-2	.	TGTGCCAGCAGCTTAGTGGGCGGGCCTTACAATGAGCAGTTCTTC	CASSLVGGPYNEQFF
TRBD2	TRBJ2-7	TRBV20-1	.	TGCAGTGCTAGTGTAGCGGGGGGATACGAGCAGTACTTC	CSASVAGGYEQYF
.	TRBJ2-2	TRBV18	few	TGTGCCAGCTCACCAGGCCTTACCGGGGAGCTGTTTTTT	CASSPGLTGELFF
TRBD1	TRBJ1-5	TRBV12-3/TRBV12-4	.	TGTGCCAGCAGTAAAACAGGGGGTAGCAATCAGCCCCAGCATTTT	CASSKTGGSNQPQHF
.	TRBJ2-7	TRBV29-1	.	TGCAGCGGATCCACCGGGCCCGGAAGCAATGAGCAGTACTTC	CSGSTGPGSNEQYF
.	TRBJ2-6	TRBV3-1	.	TGTGCCAGCAGCCATAATGGGGCGGCTGGGGCCAACGTCCTGACTTTC	CASSHNGAAGANVLTF
TRBD1	TRBJ1-2	TRBV3-1	.	TGTGCCAGCAGACCCGACAGGGCCGGTGGCTACACCTTC	CASRPDRAGGYTF
.	TRBJ2-4	TRBV7-9	few	TGTGCCAGCAGCCTACAGGGCAAAAACATTCAGTACTTC	CASSLQGKNIQYF
.	TRBJ2-1	TRBV12-3/TRBV12-4	.	TGTGCCAGCAGTCCATGGGGGACTTTCTACAATGAGCAGTTCTTC	CASSPWGTFYNEQFF
TRBD2	TRBJ2-4	TRBV10-3	.	TGTGCCATCAGCGAGCGGGAGTACGATCAGTACTTC	CAISEREYDQYF
TRBD1	TRBJ1-2	TRBV7-8	.	TGTGCCAGCAGCTTAGCGCTTAGGGCAGGGGGCCGTAACTATGGCTACACCTTC	CASSLALRAGGRNYGYTF
.	TRBJ2-3	TRBV25-1	.	TGTGCCAGCTCCCCACCAGGGGCACTGGATACGCAGTATTTT	CASSPPGALDTQYF
TRBD1	TRBJ2-2	TRBV10-3	few	TGTGCCATCAGTGGGACAGGCACCGGGGAGCTGTTTTTT	CAISGTGTGELFF
.	TRBJ2-7	TRBV29-1	many	TGCAGCGTTGAGAACAACCCCTACGAGCAGTACTTC	CSVENNPYEQYF
.	TRBJ2-7	TRBV7-2	.	TGTGCCAGCAGCTTAGCGGTCGGTAATTACGAGCAGTACTTC	CASSLAVGNYEQYF
TRBD1	TRBJ1-1	TRBV30	few	TGTGCCTGGAGTCCCCCGGGACAGGGCTCTGAAGCTTTCTTT	CAWSPPGQGSEAFF
TRBD2	TRBJ2-3	TRBV5-1	.	TGCGCCAGCAGCTTAGACTCTAGCGGGATTTTTAGCACAGATACGCAGTATTTT	CASSLDSSGIFSTDTQYF
TRBD1	TRBJ2-3	TRBV7-9	.	TGTGCCAGCGACAGGGGGCCAGATACGCAGTATTTT	CASDRGPDTQYF
TRBD1	TRBJ2-7	TRBV27	.	TGTGCCAGCAGTGGCGACAGGGGGTACTCCTACGAGCAGTACTTC	CASSGDRGYSYEQYF
.	TRBJ2-7	TRBV7-2	.	TGTGCCAGCAGCTCGGGACCGACGGGGGCCTACGAGCAGTACTTC	CASSSGPTGAYEQYF
.	TRBJ1-1	TRBV7-8	.	TGTGCCAGCAGCTTAGGGGACCTTGTTTTCGGGGCTTTCTTT	CASSLGDLVFGAFF
.	TRBJ2-3	TRBV20-1	.	TGCAGTGCTAGACGGCAGGGGACCGGATATACGCAGTATTTT	CSARRQGTGYTQYF
.	TRBJ2-7	TRBV30	.	TGTGCCTGGATGAGGGTCGTGAACTACGAGCAGTACTTC	CAWMRVVNYEQYF
.	TRBJ1-6	TRBV5-6	.	TGTGCCAGCGGCCACACACAGGGTTCTTCACCCCTCCACTTT	CASGHTQGSSPLHF
.	TRBJ2-1	TRBV27	few	TGTGCCAGCAGTCCCCGTACCCTTATTAATGAGCAGTTCTTC	CASSPRTLINEQFF
TRBD2	TRBJ2-1	TRBV5-1	.	TGCGCCAGCCGGGGGGACTACAACAATGAGCAGTTCTTC	CASRGDYNNEQFF
TRBD2	TRBJ2-4	TRBV5-1	.	TGCGCCAGCAGCCCGGGGACTAGCGGGACCTACAAAAACATTCAGTACTTC	CASSPGTSGTYKNIQYF
.	TRBJ2-4	TRBV21-1	few	TGTGCCAGCACCAAGTGGGTTACAGGGGAAAACATTCAGTACTTC	CASTKWVTGENIQYF
.	TRBJ1-1	TRBV6-1	.	TGTGCCAGCAGGGCGACAGGAGCGAACACTGAAGCTTTCTTT	CASRATGANTEAFF
TRBD2	TRBJ2-5	TRBV27	.	TGTGCCAGCAGTTTAGTACTAGCGTCTTACAATGAGCAGTACTTC	CASSLVLASYNEQYF
.	TRBJ2-1	TRBV6-5	.	TGTGCCAGCAGGCCTCGGGTATCCTCCTACAATGAGCAGTTCTTC	CASRPRVSSYNEQFF
.	TRBJ2-4	TRBV11-2	.	TGTGCCAGCAGCTTAACCCCCTGGGGGGACATTCAGTACTTC	CASSLTPWGDIQYF
.	TRBJ2-3	TRBV20-1	once	TGCAGTGCTATGGGCAGGGCCGCTGATACGCAGTATTTT	CSAMGRAADTQYF
.	TRBJ2-6	TRBV20-1	once	TGCAGTGCTAGTTCCCTCTCTGGGGCTAACGTCCTGACTTTC	CSASSLSGANVLTF
.	TRBJ2-1	TRBV18	.	TGTGCCAGCGCACCGAACTCACCTGAGCAGTTCTTC	CASAPNSPEQFF
.	TRBJ1-4	TRBV5-1	.	TGCGCCAGCAGCTTACTCACACCAACTAATGAAAAACTGTTTTTT	CASSLLTPTNEKLFF
TRBD1	TRBJ2-3	TRBV5-1	.	TGCGCCAGCGCGACAGGGGCCCCAGCTTGGTCTAGCACAGATACGCAGTATTTT	CASATGAPAWSSTDTQYF
.	TRBJ2-4	TRBV24-1	.	TGTGCCACCAGTTCGGGGGCGCGGAACATTCAGTACTTC	CATSSGARNIQYF
.	TRBJ2-1	TRBV10-3	.	TGTGCCATCAGCCTACTCGACAAGAGCTCCTACAATGAGCAGTTCTTC	CAISLLDKSSYNEQFF
.	TRBJ1-2	TRBV20-1	.	TGCAGTGCTAGTTGGGACGGTGGGGGCTACACCTTC	CSASWDGGGYTF
TRBD1	TRBJ2-7	TRBV20-1	.	TGCAGTGCTTTCGACAGGGGGCGCCGCGAGCAGTACTTC	CSAFDRGRREQYF
TRBD1	TRBJ1-2	TRBV4-2	many	TGTGCCAGCAGCTCTCTCAGGACAGGCCCAAGCTACACCTTC	CASSSLRTGPSYTF
.	TRBJ2-5	TRBV12-3/TRBV12-4	few	TGTGCCAGCAGTTTCATAGGGGAGGAAGAGACCCAGTACTTC	CASSFIGEEETQYF
.	TRBJ2-4	TRBV25-1	few	TGTGCCAGCAGACCTCTACTAGTATACATTCAGTACTTC	CASRPLLVYIQYF
TRBD1	TRBJ2-7	TRBV29-1	.	TGCAACGTTGATTTGGGACAGGGGAAGTACGAGCAGTACTTC	CNVDLGQGKYEQYF
.	TRBJ2-7	TRBV5-1	.	TGCGCCAGCAGCTTGGATGGCCCATCAGACAATGAGCAGTACTTC	CASSLDGPSDNEQYF